This section outlines one TCR beta chain sequence together with its context. The record originates from a study of control samples from healthy donors and cancer patients. CDR3 size: 15 residues. Per germline, CDR1 LNHDA and CDR2 SQIVND (reference sequence). With V trimmed by 5 bases and J by 5 bases, 10 bases remained unmatched. Libraries were prepared by immunoSEQ multiplex PCR; TCRdb keeps only in-frame clonotypes and omits some of them. The table has 90,000 or so clones, 88% seen once. The V gene is TRBV19, the J gene TRBJ1-1; TRBD1 matches 8 bases. The TCR was taken from a woman in her 70s in good health. Sequenced material: blood. The CDR3 reads CASSPTPWTGTEAFF. The CDR3 nucleotides read TGTGCCAGTAGTCCAACCCCTTGGACAGGGACTGAAGCTTTCTTT.